What follows are 14 T cell receptor beta chains derived from one specimen sequenced in a study of blood T cell repertoires in COVID-19. Sequencing was performed with immunoSEQ multiplex PCR; in TCRdb, only in-frame clones are kept and a portion is missing. The repertoire holds 150,000 or so clones, with around 80% as singletons. The source material was peripheral blood. These receptors all stem from a woman aged 45 to 65 with acute or convalescent COVID-19.

V usage is TRBV20-1 and J usage is TRBJ1-1, with 12 bases aligning to TRBD1. The CDR3 extends over 17 amino acids. Trimming at V came to 3 bases and at J to 4 bases, leaving 12 bases not matched to a gene. Germline V gene sequence: CDR1 DFQATT, CDR2 SNEGSKA (reference sequence). The CDR3 spells CSASGFQGQGAPTEAFF. CDR3 nucleotides: TGCAGTGCTAGTGGCTTCCAGGGACAGGGGGCGCCCACTGAAGCTTTCTTT.

V is TRBV19 and J is TRBJ2-1; 8 bases fit TRBD1. Germline loops: CDR1 LNHDA, CDR2 SQIVND (reference sequence). The trim removed 3 bases at V and 1 base at J, leaving 2 bases unmatched. The CDR3 covers 15 residues. The DNA for the CDR3 is TGTGCCAGTAGTATGGACAGGGAATCCTACAATGAGCAGTTCTTC. Its translation: CASSMDRESYNEQFF.

The chain's CDR3 is CASSLERTEAFF. The CDR3 nucleotides are TGTGCCAGCAGTCTTGAGAGGACTGAAGCTTTCTTT. The V and J genes are TRBV6-6 and TRBJ1-1; D gene uncertain. Trimming left V 5 bases short and J 5 bases short, with 9 bases between. The CDR3 covers 12 residues. Germline V gene data show CDR1 as MNHNY and CDR2 as SVGAGI (reference sequence).

The chain carries TRBV27 and TRBJ1-2; D remains ambiguous. The CDR3 has 13 amino acids. From germline, CDR1 is MNHEY and CDR2 SMNVEV (reference sequence). The ends were cut back, 5 bases at V and 3 bases at J, with 10 bases in the middle. The CDR3 DNA sequence: TGTGCCAGCAGTCAACAGATTCACTATGGCTACACCTTC. Residues: CASSQQIHYGYTF.

The chain is built from TRBV5-4 and TRBJ1-1, with D possibly being TRBD1 (5 bases). CDR1 and CDR2 from the germline V gene are SGHNT and YYREEE (reference sequence). Deletions cut 4 bases from V and 2 bases from J, with 12 bases between. The CDR3 contains 14 residues. The CDR3 DNA reads as TGTGCCAGCAGCCCGAGGGACTTTAACACTGAAGCTTTCTTT. It translates to CASSPRDFNTEAFF.

The chain joins TRBV14 to TRBJ2-3, with TRBD1 matching 9 bases. Trimming removed 4 bases from V and 5 bases from J; junction bases left unmatched: 10. The CDR3 is made up of 16 amino acids. Germline CDR1 and CDR2: SGHDN and FVKESK. The CDR3 region has the DNA TGTGCCAGCAGCCCCCCGGGACAGGGTCCACGAGATACGCAGTATTTT. It yields the protein CASSPPGQGPRDTQYF.

V gene TRBV10-2 combines with J gene TRBJ1-1; tentatively, D is TRBD1 (6 bases). V was shortened by 7 bases and J by 8 bases, with 17 bases between the two germline ends. The CDR3 is 13 residues long. Germline CDR1 WSHSY, CDR2 SAAADI. DNA for the CDR3: TGCGCCAGCACCGGTCAGGGGCTTAGGGAAGCTTTCTTT. Amino acids: CASTGQGLREAFF.

The chain uses TRBV20-1 and TRBJ2-2; D ambiguous. CDR3 length equals 12 residues. Germline values: CDR1 DFQATT, CDR2 SNEGSKA (reference sequence). Deletions cut 3 bases from V and 6 bases from J, with 8 bases between. CDR3 amino acids: CSASKRAGELFF. CDR3 DNA sequence: TGCAGTGCTAGTAAAAGAGCCGGGGAGCTGTTTTTT.

The chain couples TRBV6-2 or TRBV6-3 to TRBJ2-1, with 11 bases aligning to TRBD2. CDR1 and CDR2 from the germline V gene are MNHEY and SVGEGT. The CDR3 extends over 18 amino acids. V shed 0 bases, J shed 7 bases, and the junction held 11 bases outside the gene matches. CDR3 region: CASSYSRAASGGQNEQFF. The CDR3 nucleotides read TGTGCCAGCAGTTACTCGAGGGCGGCTAGCGGGGGGCAAAATGAGCAGTTCTTC.

In this sample, this clone turned up a few times. The J gene is TRBJ2-3, the V gene TRBV11-1, with D possibly TRBD1 on 6 matching bases. CDR3 length: 16 residues. The V end was cut by 1 base, the J end by 3 bases, with 14 bases between. Germline CDR1 is SGHAT and CDR2 is FQDESV (reference sequence). CDR3 amino acids: CASSLGQGLRTDTQYF. CDR3 in DNA: TGTGCCAGCAGCTTAGGTCAGGGGCTAAGAACAGATACGCAGTATTTT.

This sequence joins TRBV7-9 and TRBJ2-1; 13 bases are shared with TRBD2. The CDR3 runs 15 residues. The germline V gene has CDR1 SEHNR and CDR2 FQNEAQ (reference sequence). The junction had 4 bases not matched to a gene; V was cut back by 5 bases and J by 6 bases. CDR3 nucleotide sequence: TGTGCCAGCAGCCGGACTAGCGGGAGAGTCAATGAGCAGTTCTTC. It is translated as CASSRTSGRVNEQFF. The full variable domain, rest sourced from reference TRBV7-9 and TRBJ2-1, is DTGVSQNPRHKITKRGQNVTFRCDPISEHNRLYWYRQTLGQGPEFLTYFQNEAQLEKSRLLSDRFSAERPKGSFSTLEIQRTEQGDSAMYLCASSRTSGRVNEQFFGPGTRLTVL.

V gene TRBV11-2 combines with J gene TRBJ2-7, with 10 bases fitting TRBD2. This CDR3 is built from 15 residues. V trimming: 5 bases; J trimming: 9 bases; junction bases outside the gene matches: 13. Germline V gene lookup returns CDR1 SGHAT and CDR2 FQNNGV. Written as DNA, the CDR3 is TGTGCCAGCAGCCCGGCGAGGGGACTAGCGAGTTTGCAGTACTTC. Translated, it gives CASSPARGLASLQYF.

The CDR3 nucleotides are TGTGCCAGCAGCGTGGTGGGGGGGTATGGCTACACCTTC. Protein: CASSVVGGYGYTF. The chain couples TRBV28 to TRBJ1-2; TRBD1 is a possible D gene (5 bases). There are 13 residues in the CDR3. Trimming shortened V by 6 bases and J by 5 bases, and 13 bases separated the two germline ends. Germline V gives CDR1 MDHEN, CDR2 SYDVKM.

The V and J genes are TRBV28 and TRBJ1-2; 9 positions match TRBD1. Per germline, CDR1 MDHEN and CDR2 SYDVKM. Trimming removed 3 bases from V and 3 bases from J; junction bases left unmatched: 5. The CDR3 length is 15 residues. The CDR3 loop is CASSFGTGRDYGYTF. CDR3 DNA: TGTGCCAGCAGTTTTGGGACAGGGAGAGACTATGGCTACACCTTC.